This TCR beta chain was sequenced during a study of metastatic and nonmetastatic thyroid tumors. Study context: The study looked at repertoires side by side in blood and in tumor or nodule tissue from malignant and benign thyroid patients.

Methods used by the authors: Between-group CDR3 differences, defined by clinicopathological status, yielded a distant-metastasis classifier for papillary thyroid cancer. TCRdb re-clonotyped the PCR reads via MiXCR. What appears here as the V and J calls and clone size reflects TCRdb's work, not the paper's. The sample carries fewer than 35,000 clones, 15% to 20% recorded once. Within the sample, this clone is medium-sized. Its specificity is not known. Thyroid surgery had not been preceded by any treatment in any patient. The CDR3 is 14 residues long. V shed 6 bases and J shed 5 bases, with 17 bases lying between them. The germline CDR1 and CDR2 sequences are MDHEN and SYDVKM. Study-level results: Compared with benign nodules, malignant thyroid tumors were reported to have significantly higher TCR beta diversity in both blood and tumor.

The TCR sequence derives from a female donor with papillary thyroid cancer or a benign thyroid nodule (not recorded which). Some clones in this sample may be carry-over from other donors' samples. Sequenced sample: blood. The chain links TRBV28 to TRBJ2-7; D may match TRBD1 or TRBD2 (5 bases each). The CDR3, as DNA: TGTGCCAGCAGACCCGGGACCTACGGTCACGAGCAGTACTTC. This encodes CASRPGTYGHEQYF.